Listed below are T cell receptor beta chains from one sample, sequenced in a study of OX40 agonist ivuxolimab in advanced cancers. The table came from immunoSEQ multiplex PCR; TCRdb's copy has only in-frame clones and leaves some out. The sample gives 100,000 to 130,000 clones, approximately 90% of which show up once; roughly 0.66% is in the top ten. The material sequenced was CD4+ or CD8+ T cells sorted from blood, taken in a trial of the OX40 agonist ivuxolimab. The receptor source for this set is an adult with an advanced solid tumor such as melanoma, head and neck, liver or kidney cancer. CDR3s include the opening cysteine and the closing phenylalanine or tryptophan. Each record gives: D gene, clone size, V gene, J gene, CDR3 protein, CDR3 DNA. D genes are given only for firm matches. Not all rows give a size; the values are once, few, many and, for expanded clones, a class.

D: NA
size: NA
V: TRBV5-4
J: TRBJ1-4
CDR3: CASSLVGNEKLFF
DNA: TGTGCCAGCAGCTTGGTCGGTAATGAAAAACTGTTTTTT

D: TRBD2
size: once
V: TRBV19
J: TRBJ2-1
CDR3: CASSGDSGTSGQWRVYNEQFF
DNA: TGTGCCAGTAGTGGGGACTCCGGGACTAGCGGCCAATGGAGGGTGTACAATGAGCAGTTCTTC

D: NA
size: once
V: TRBV11-3
J: TRBJ2-5
CDR3: CASSLVSAGSQYF
DNA: TGTGCCAGCAGCTTAGTGTCGGCAGGGAGCCAGTACTTC

D: TRBD2
size: NA
V: TRBV29-1
J: TRBJ2-7
CDR3: CSVDASGGYEQYF
DNA: TGCAGCGTTGATGCTAGCGGGGGCTACGAGCAGTACTTC

D: NA
size: NA
V: TRBV19
J: TRBJ2-3
CDR3: CASSIEPDTQYF
DNA: TGTGCCAGTAGTATCGAGCCAGATACGCAGTATTTT

D: TRBD2
size: NA
V: TRBV12-5
J: TRBJ2-2
CDR3: CASGLVLDGRVNTGELFF
DNA: TGTGCTAGTGGTTTGGTACTCGATGGGAGGGTGAACACCGGGGAGCTGTTTTTT

D: NA
size: NA
V: TRBV7-2
J: TRBJ1-4
CDR3: CASSLGVRDGEKLFF
DNA: TGTGCCAGCAGCTTAGGCGTGCGGGATGGGGAAAAACTGTTTTTT

D: TRBD1
size: NA
V: TRBV19
J: TRBJ1-2
CDR3: CASSKSWDSNYGYTF
DNA: TGTGCCAGTAGTAAATCGTGGGACAGTAACTATGGCTACACCTTC

D: TRBD1
size: NA
V: TRBV6-5
J: TRBJ1-4
CDR3: CASSMTGFEKLFF
DNA: TGTGCCAGCAGTATGACAGGGTTTGAAAAACTGTTTTTT

D: NA
size: once
V: TRBV21-1
J: TRBJ2-7
CDR3: CASRSGQGGSYEQYF
DNA: TGTGCCAGCAGAAGTGGACAGGGGGGTTCCTACGAGCAGTACTTC

D: NA
size: few
V: TRBV21-1
J: TRBJ2-7
CDR3: CASSKDIYCAREQYF
DNA: TGTGCCAGCAGCAAAGACATTTACTGTGCGAGAGAGCAGTACTTC

D: TRBD1
size: NA
V: TRBV12-5
J: TRBJ2-7
CDR3: CASGPGQPSHEQYF
DNA: TGTGCTAGTGGGCCGGGACAGCCATCCCACGAGCAGTACTTC

D: NA
size: NA
V: TRBV6-5
J: TRBJ2-7
CDR3: CASSTIGGTRYEQYF
DNA: TGTGCCAGCTCAACAATTGGGGGGACTCGATACGAGCAGTACTTC

D: NA
size: once
V: TRBV5-4
J: TRBJ2-7
CDR3: CASSLLQGEQYF
DNA: TGTGCCAGCAGCTTGCTACAGGGCGAGCAGTACTTC

D: TRBD2
size: NA
V: TRBV14
J: TRBJ2-1
CDR3: CASSWDYPVHEQFF
DNA: TGTGCCAGCAGCTGGGACTATCCAGTCCATGAGCAGTTCTTC

D: TRBD1
size: NA
V: TRBV19
J: TRBJ1-2
CDR3: CASKGDREYYGYTF
DNA: TGTGCCAGTAAGGGGGACAGGGAATACTATGGCTACACCTTC

D: NA
size: NA
V: TRBV5-6
J: TRBJ1-1
CDR3: CASSSSPSGNTEAFF
DNA: TGTGCCAGCAGCTCATCCCCGTCTGGGAACACTGAAGCTTTCTTT

D: NA
size: NA
V: TRBV7-9
J: TRBJ2-5
CDR3: CASSAEIETQYF
DNA: TGTGCCAGCAGCGCAGAGATTGAGACCCAGTACTTC

D: NA
size: NA
V: TRBV10-3
J: TRBJ1-1
CDR3: CAIRQERNTEAFF
DNA: TGTGCCATCAGGCAGGAAAGGAACACTGAAGCTTTCTTT

D: NA
size: NA
V: TRBV9
J: TRBJ2-7
CDR3: CASRWTLYEQYF
DNA: TGTGCCAGCAGATGGACCCTCTACGAGCAGTACTTC